Listed below are T cell receptor beta chains from one sample, sequenced in a study of T cells after yellow fever vaccination. TCRdb processed the 5' RACE reads anew with MiXCR; each CDR3 protein has one entry. Of 250,000 to 300,000 distinct CDR3 sequences in the sample, roughly 5% were seen once. The sequenced sample was CD4+ T cells sorted from PBMCs, obtained on the day of the yellow fever booster vaccination. These receptors all come from a man aged 18 to 29 who received the YFV17D yellow fever vaccine. Both conserved end residues are part of each CDR3. Each record gives: J gene, clone size, D gene, V gene, CDR3 DNA, CDR3 protein. D genes are given only for firm matches. Where a row states a size, it is once, few, many or the class of an expanded clone; other rows omit it.

j_gene: TRBJ2-2; abundance: NA; d_gene: TRBD1; v_gene: TRBV5-4; CDR3nt: TGTGCCAGCAGCGGGGACAGGGTTTTAACCGGGGAGCTGTTTTTT; CDR3aa: CASSGDRVLTGELFF
j_gene: TRBJ1-6; abundance: NA; d_gene: TRBD1; v_gene: TRBV27; CDR3nt: TGTGCCAGCAGCGACAGGGTCGGGGGGGACTCCTATAATTCACCCCTCCACTTT; CDR3aa: CASSDRVGGDSYNSPLHF
j_gene: TRBJ2-1; abundance: few; d_gene: TRBD2; v_gene: TRBV12-3/TRBV12-4; CDR3nt: TGTGCCAGCAGGCCCTCGGGGGGGGGAGGTGAGCAGTTCTTC; CDR3aa: CASRPSGGGGEQFF
j_gene: TRBJ1-6; abundance: few; d_gene: NA; v_gene: TRBV20-1; CDR3nt: TGCAGTGCGAGGGGGGGGTCAAGCTCCTATAATTCACCCCTCCACTTT; CDR3aa: CSARGGSSSYNSPLHF
j_gene: TRBJ2-2; abundance: NA; d_gene: NA; v_gene: TRBV4-3; CDR3nt: TGCGCCAGCAGCCAGGGGGGACAGATAAACACCGGGGAGCTGTTTTTT; CDR3aa: CASSQGGQINTGELFF
j_gene: TRBJ2-5; abundance: NA; d_gene: TRBD1; v_gene: TRBV7-6; CDR3nt: TGTGCCAGCGGCCAAGGACAGGGGTACCAAGAGACCCAGTACTTC; CDR3aa: CASGQGQGYQETQYF
j_gene: TRBJ2-5; abundance: many; d_gene: NA; v_gene: TRBV7-9; CDR3nt: TGTGCCAGCAGCCTTATGGAGGGGGGAGAGACCCAGTACTTC; CDR3aa: CASSLMEGGETQYF
j_gene: TRBJ2-2; abundance: few; d_gene: NA; v_gene: TRBV18; CDR3nt: TGTGCCAGCTCACCTCGGCGAGACACCGGGGAGCTGTTTTTT; CDR3aa: CASSPRRDTGELFF
j_gene: TRBJ2-1; abundance: few; d_gene: TRBD2; v_gene: TRBV5-1; CDR3nt: TGCGCCAGCAGCCTGACTAGCCATTCCTACAATGAGCAGTTCTTC; CDR3aa: CASSLTSHSYNEQFF
j_gene: TRBJ1-5; abundance: few; d_gene: TRBD1; v_gene: TRBV5-1; CDR3nt: TGCGCCAGCAGCTCCGAAGGACAGGAGAATCAGCCCCAGCATTTT; CDR3aa: CASSSEGQENQPQHF
j_gene: TRBJ1-5; abundance: many; d_gene: NA; v_gene: TRBV7-3; CDR3nt: TGTGCCAGCAGCCCCCATTTGAAGAAGGGCTTTAGCAATCAGCCCCAGCATTTT; CDR3aa: CASSPHLKKGFSNQPQHF
j_gene: TRBJ1-1; abundance: many; d_gene: TRBD1; v_gene: TRBV4-3; CDR3nt: TGCGCCAGCAGCCAAGAGGGGACAGGGCACACTGAAGCTTTCTTT; CDR3aa: CASSQEGTGHTEAFF
j_gene: TRBJ2-2; abundance: few; d_gene: NA; v_gene: TRBV20-1; CDR3nt: TGCAGTGCTGTGACGGTGGGGAACACCGGGGAGCTGTTTTTT; CDR3aa: CSAVTVGNTGELFF
j_gene: TRBJ1-2; abundance: many; d_gene: NA; v_gene: TRBV10-3; CDR3nt: TGTGCCATCAGTGAGGGCCCTCCCATTAACTATGGCTACACCTTC; CDR3aa: CAISEGPPINYGYTF
j_gene: TRBJ1-1; abundance: many; d_gene: NA; v_gene: TRBV4-3; CDR3nt: TGCGCCAGCAGCCTCCTCCAGGGTAACAAAGCTTTCTTT; CDR3aa: CASSLLQGNKAFF
j_gene: TRBJ2-7; abundance: few; d_gene: TRBD2; v_gene: TRBV20-1; CDR3nt: TGCAGTGCTGGTATCACTAGCGGCTACTCCTACGAGCAGTACTTC; CDR3aa: CSAGITSGYSYEQYF